Listed below are T cell receptor beta chains from one sample, sequenced in a study of post-analysis software for immune sequencing data. MiXCR, run by TCRdb on the PCR reads, gives a single entry per CDR3 protein. The sample includes hundreds of thousands of distinct CDR3 sequences, about 32% seen only once; the top ten take 0.5% to 0.6%. Material: blood. These receptor sequences come from a girl aged 5-17 years with multiple sclerosis. CDR3s include the opening cysteine and the closing phenylalanine or tryptophan. Fields, in order: D gene, J gene, V gene, clone size, CDR3 protein, CDR3 DNA. A D gene is named only where the DNA matches it firmly. A clone size is listed for some rows: how often the clone was seen (once, few, many), or a class if it is expanded.

D gene: -
J gene: TRBJ2-5
V gene: TRBV9
clone size: -
CDR3 protein: CASSVQGETQYF
CDR3 DNA: TGTGCCAGCAGCGTCCAAGGGGAGACCCAGTACTTC

D gene: TRBD2
J gene: TRBJ2-1
V gene: TRBV7-2
clone size: few
CDR3 protein: CASSLGLGSGRTDEQFF
CDR3 DNA: TGTGCCAGCAGCTTAGGTCTAGGCAGCGGGAGGACCGATGAGCAGTTCTTC

D gene: -
J gene: TRBJ2-7
V gene: TRBV4-3
clone size: many
CDR3 protein: CASSQASSDKQYF
CDR3 DNA: TGCGCCAGCAGCCAAGCGTCTAGTGATAAGCAGTACTTC

D gene: TRBD1
J gene: TRBJ2-4
V gene: TRBV6-1
clone size: few
CDR3 protein: CASREGQGAAKNIQYF
CDR3 DNA: TGTGCCAGCAGGGAGGGACAGGGGGCGGCCAAAAACATTCAGTACTTC

D gene: TRBD2
J gene: TRBJ2-1
V gene: TRBV29-1
clone size: once
CDR3 protein: CSGTIAGGRYNEQFF
CDR3 DNA: TGCAGCGGGACCATAGCGGGGGGGCGATACAATGAGCAGTTCTTC

D gene: -
J gene: TRBJ2-7
V gene: TRBV20-1
clone size: -
CDR3 protein: CSAKTWAGAEQYF
CDR3 DNA: TGCAGTGCTAAGACGTGGGCCGGGGCCGAGCAGTACTTC

D gene: -
J gene: TRBJ2-3
V gene: TRBV7-2
clone size: few
CDR3 protein: CASSPSTDAQYF
CDR3 DNA: TGTGCCAGCAGCCCGAGCACAGATGCGCAGTATTTT

D gene: -
J gene: TRBJ1-5
V gene: TRBV20-1
clone size: -
CDR3 protein: CSAIRSQGNQPQHF
CDR3 DNA: TGCAGTGCCATCAGGTCCCAGGGCAATCAGCCCCAGCATTTT

D gene: -
J gene: TRBJ2-5
V gene: TRBV11-3
clone size: once
CDR3 protein: CASSLGQARSPHEQYF
CDR3 DNA: TGTGCCAGCAGCTTAGGTCAGGCTAGATCACCCCATGAGCAGTACTTC

D gene: TRBD1
J gene: TRBJ1-5
V gene: TRBV29-1
clone size: -
CDR3 protein: CSVDEGADQPQHF
CDR3 DNA: TGCAGCGTTGATGAGGGGGCAGATCAGCCCCAGCATTTT

D gene: -
J gene: TRBJ2-3
V gene: TRBV29-1
clone size: -
CDR3 protein: CSVAMAGDTQYF
CDR3 DNA: TGCAGCGTTGCGATGGCTGGAGATACGCAGTATTTT

D gene: -
J gene: TRBJ1-1
V gene: TRBV6-1
clone size: -
CDR3 protein: CASSGQGAEAFF
CDR3 DNA: TGTGCCAGCAGTGGCCAGGGCGCTGAAGCTTTCTTT

D gene: TRBD2
J gene: TRBJ2-7
V gene: TRBV7-9
clone size: -
CDR3 protein: CASSPGSAGVEGYEQYF
CDR3 DNA: TGTGCCAGCAGCCCGGGCTCAGCGGGAGTCGAAGGCTACGAGCAGTACTTC

D gene: TRBD2
J gene: TRBJ2-5
V gene: TRBV3-1
clone size: many
CDR3 protein: CASSHGLAGQETQYF
CDR3 DNA: TGTGCCAGCAGCCACGGACTAGCGGGGCAAGAGACCCAGTACTTC

D gene: -
J gene: TRBJ1-1
V gene: TRBV27
clone size: -
CDR3 protein: CASTQGVHTEAFF
CDR3 DNA: TGTGCCAGCACTCAAGGGGTCCACACTGAAGCTTTCTTT

D gene: -
J gene: TRBJ2-3
V gene: TRBV2
clone size: few
CDR3 protein: CARGDVGGDTQYF
CDR3 DNA: TGTGCCAGAGGGGATGTCGGAGGGGATACGCAGTATTTT

D gene: -
J gene: TRBJ1-2
V gene: TRBV18
clone size: -
CDR3 protein: CASSPGQTLKGYTF
CDR3 DNA: TGTGCCAGCTCACCAGGACAGACCCTTAAAGGCTACACCTTC

D gene: -
J gene: TRBJ2-3
V gene: TRBV5-1
clone size: -
CDR3 protein: CASSARAPRTDTQYF
CDR3 DNA: TGCGCCAGCAGCGCTAGGGCTCCTCGCACAGATACGCAGTATTTT

D gene: -
J gene: TRBJ2-7
V gene: TRBV20-1
clone size: -
CDR3 protein: CSASLSEQYF
CDR3 DNA: TGCAGTGCTAGTCTTAGCGAGCAGTACTTC

D gene: -
J gene: TRBJ2-7
V gene: TRBV7-2
clone size: few
CDR3 protein: CASSKNVPYEQYF
CDR3 DNA: TGTGCCAGCAGCAAAAACGTCCCATACGAGCAGTACTTC

D gene: -
J gene: TRBJ2-5
V gene: TRBV20-1
clone size: -
CDR3 protein: CSAAPSYQETQYF
CDR3 DNA: TGCAGTGCCGCGCCCAGCTACCAAGAGACCCAGTACTTC

D gene: -
J gene: TRBJ2-2
V gene: TRBV4-3
clone size: -
CDR3 protein: CASSQVISGERFF
CDR3 DNA: TGCGCCAGCAGCCAAGTGATATCCGGGGAGCGGTTTTTT